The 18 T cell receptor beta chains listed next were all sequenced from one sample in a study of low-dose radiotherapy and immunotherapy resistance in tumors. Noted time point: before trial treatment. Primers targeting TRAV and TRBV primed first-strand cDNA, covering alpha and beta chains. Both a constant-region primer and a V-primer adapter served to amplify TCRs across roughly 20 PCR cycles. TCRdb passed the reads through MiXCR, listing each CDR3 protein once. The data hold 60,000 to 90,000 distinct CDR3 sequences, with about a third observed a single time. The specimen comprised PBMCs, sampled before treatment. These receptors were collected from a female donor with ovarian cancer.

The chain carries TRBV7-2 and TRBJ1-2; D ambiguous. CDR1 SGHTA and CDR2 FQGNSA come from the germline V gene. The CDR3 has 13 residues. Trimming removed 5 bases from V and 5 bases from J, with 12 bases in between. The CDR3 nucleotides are TGTGCCAGCAGCCCTAGCATCGGGTATGGCTACACCTTC. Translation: CASSPSIGYGYTF.

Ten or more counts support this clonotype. CDR3 in DNA: TGCAGTGGACCGCGACAGGGGGGCTACAATGAGCAGTTCTTC. Protein product: CSGPRQGGYNEQFF. The chain recombines TRBV20-1 with TRBJ2-1; TRBD1 agrees at 9 bases. With 7 bases clipped from V and 3 bases from J, the junction kept 7 bases outside the gene matches. Germline-derived CDR1 and CDR2 are DFQATT and SNEGSKA (reference sequence). The CDR3 totals 14 residues.

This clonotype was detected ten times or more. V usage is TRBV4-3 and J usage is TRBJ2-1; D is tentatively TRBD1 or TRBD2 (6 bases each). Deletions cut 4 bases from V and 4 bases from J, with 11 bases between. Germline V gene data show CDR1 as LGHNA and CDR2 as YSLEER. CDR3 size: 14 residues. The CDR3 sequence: CASSRLGGYNEQFF. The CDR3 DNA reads TGCGCCAGCAGCCGACTAGGGGGTTACAATGAGCAGTTCTTC.

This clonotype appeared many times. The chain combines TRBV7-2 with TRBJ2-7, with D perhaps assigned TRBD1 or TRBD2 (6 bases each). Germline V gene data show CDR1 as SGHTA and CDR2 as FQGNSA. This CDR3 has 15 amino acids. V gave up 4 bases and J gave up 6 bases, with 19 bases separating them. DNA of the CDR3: TGTGCCAGCAGCTCAAGAGGGGGGTCTCAGGGCGAGCAGTACTTC. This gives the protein CASSSRGGSQGEQYF.

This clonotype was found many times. The CDR3 reads CASTPGQATDTQYF. As DNA, the CDR3 is TGTGCCAGCACCCCGGGACAGGCGACAGATACGCAGTATTTT. V usage is TRBV9 and J usage is TRBJ2-3; 8 nucleotides align to TRBD1. V lost 6 bases and J lost 3; bases outside the gene matches: 6. The germline CDR1 and CDR2 sequences are SGDLS and YYNGEE. CDR3 size: 14 residues.

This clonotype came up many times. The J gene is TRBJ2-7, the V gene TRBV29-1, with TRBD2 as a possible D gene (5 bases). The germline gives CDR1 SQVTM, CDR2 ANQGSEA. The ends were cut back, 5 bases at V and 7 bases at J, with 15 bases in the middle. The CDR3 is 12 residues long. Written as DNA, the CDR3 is TGCAGCGTTCGGGATTCGTTTGGAGAGCAGTACTTC. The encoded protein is CSVRDSFGEQYF.

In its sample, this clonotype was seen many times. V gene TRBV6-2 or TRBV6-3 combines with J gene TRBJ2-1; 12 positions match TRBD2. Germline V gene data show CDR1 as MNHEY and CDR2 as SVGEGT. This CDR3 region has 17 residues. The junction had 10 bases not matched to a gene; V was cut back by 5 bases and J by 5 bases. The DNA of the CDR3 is TGTGCCAGCAGTACCGGACTAGCGGGATTCGGCGACAATGAGCAGTTCTTC. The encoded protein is CASSTGLAGFGDNEQFF.

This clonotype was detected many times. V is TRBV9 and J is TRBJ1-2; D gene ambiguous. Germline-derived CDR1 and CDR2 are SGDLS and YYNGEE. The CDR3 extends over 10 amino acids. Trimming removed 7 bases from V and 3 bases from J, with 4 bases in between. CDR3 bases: TGTGCCAGCGGGGACTATGGCTACACCTTC. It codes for CASGDYGYTF. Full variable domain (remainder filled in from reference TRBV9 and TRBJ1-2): DSGVTQTPKHLITATGQRVTLRCSPRSGDLSVYWYQQSLDQGLQFLIQYYNGEERAKGNILERFSAQQFPDLHSELNLSSLELGDSALYFCASGDYGYTFGSGTRLTVV.

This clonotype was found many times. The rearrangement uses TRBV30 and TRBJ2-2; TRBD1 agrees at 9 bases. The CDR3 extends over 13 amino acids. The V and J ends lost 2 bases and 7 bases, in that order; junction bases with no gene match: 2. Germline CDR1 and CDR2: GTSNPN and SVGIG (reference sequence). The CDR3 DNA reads TGTGCCTGGAGTACAGGGGGCAACGGGGAGCTGTTTTTT. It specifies CAWSTGGNGELFF.

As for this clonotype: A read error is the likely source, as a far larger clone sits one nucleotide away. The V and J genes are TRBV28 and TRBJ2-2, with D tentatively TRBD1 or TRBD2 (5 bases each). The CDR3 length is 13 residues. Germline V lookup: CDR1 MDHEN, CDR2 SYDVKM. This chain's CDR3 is CATSPGRNGELLF. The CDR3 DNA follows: TGTGCCACCAGCCCAGGGCGGAACGGGGAGCTGCTTTTT.

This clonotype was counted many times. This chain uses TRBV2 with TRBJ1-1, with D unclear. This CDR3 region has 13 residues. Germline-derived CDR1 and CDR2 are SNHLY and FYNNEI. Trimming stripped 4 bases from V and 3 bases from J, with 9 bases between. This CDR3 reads CASSVKGDTEAFF. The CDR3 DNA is TGTGCCAGCAGTGTTAAGGGAGACACTGAAGCTTTCTTT.

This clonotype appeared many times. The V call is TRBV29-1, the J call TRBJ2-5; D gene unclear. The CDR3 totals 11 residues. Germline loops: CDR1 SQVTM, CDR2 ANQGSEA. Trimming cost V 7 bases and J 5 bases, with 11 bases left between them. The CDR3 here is CSAVRLETQYF. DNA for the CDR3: TGCAGCGCCGTTCGGCTGGAGACCCAGTACTTC. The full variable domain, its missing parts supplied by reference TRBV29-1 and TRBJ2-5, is SAVISQKPSRDICQRGTSLTIQCQVDSQVTMMFWYRQQPGQSLTLIATANQGSEATYESGFVIDKFPISRPNLTFSTLTVSNMSPEDSSIYLCSAVRLETQYFGPGTRLLVL.

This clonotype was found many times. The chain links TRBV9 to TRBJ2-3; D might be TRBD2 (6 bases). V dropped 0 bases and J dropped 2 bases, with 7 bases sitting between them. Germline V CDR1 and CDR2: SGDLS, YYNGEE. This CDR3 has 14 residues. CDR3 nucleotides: TGTGCCAGCAGCGTAGGGACTACCACAGATACGCAGTATTTT. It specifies CASSVGTTTDTQYF.

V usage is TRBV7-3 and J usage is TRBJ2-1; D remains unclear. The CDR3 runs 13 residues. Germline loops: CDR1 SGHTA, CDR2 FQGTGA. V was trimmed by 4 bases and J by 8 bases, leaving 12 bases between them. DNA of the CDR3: TGTGCCAGCAGCTCGGACGCCATCCATGAGCAGTTCTTC. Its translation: CASSSDAIHEQFF.

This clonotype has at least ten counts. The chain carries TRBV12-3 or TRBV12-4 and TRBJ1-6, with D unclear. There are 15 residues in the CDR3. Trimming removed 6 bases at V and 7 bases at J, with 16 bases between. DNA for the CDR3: TGTGCCAGCAGCCTTACGGCGGCAACCAATTCACCCCTCCACTTT. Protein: CASSLTAATNSPLHF.

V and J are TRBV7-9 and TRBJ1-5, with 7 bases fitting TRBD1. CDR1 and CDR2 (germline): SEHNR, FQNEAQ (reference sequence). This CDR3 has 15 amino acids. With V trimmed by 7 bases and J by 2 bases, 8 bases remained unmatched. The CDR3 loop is CASNTGTVGNQPQHF. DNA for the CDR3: TGTGCCAGCAACACAGGGACAGTGGGCAATCAGCCCCAGCATTTT.

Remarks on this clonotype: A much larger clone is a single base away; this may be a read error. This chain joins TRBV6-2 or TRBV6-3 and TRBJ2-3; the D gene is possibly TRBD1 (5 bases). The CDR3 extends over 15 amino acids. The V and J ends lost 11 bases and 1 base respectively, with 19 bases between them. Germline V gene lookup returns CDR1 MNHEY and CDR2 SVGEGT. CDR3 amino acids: CACNLRGGRTDTQYF. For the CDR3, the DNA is TGTGCCTGCAATCTAAGGGGTGGGCGCACAGATACGCAGTATTTT.

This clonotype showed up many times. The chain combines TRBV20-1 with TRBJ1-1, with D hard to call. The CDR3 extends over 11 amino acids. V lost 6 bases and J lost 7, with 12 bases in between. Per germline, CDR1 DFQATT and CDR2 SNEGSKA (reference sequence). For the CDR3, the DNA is TGCAGTGCGAAAACCGGTGTTGAAGCTTTCTTT. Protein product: CSAKTGVEAFF.